The entry below describes one T cell receptor beta chain. Its antigen is unknown. The sample originates from a study of cytomegalovirus exposure and HLA in healthy donors. Study observations and caveats: A later analysis reportedly found fewer N-insertions in an Asian-associated ancestry cluster than the roughly 680-donor mean.

Germline loops: CDR1 MGHRA, CDR2 YSYEKL. Trimming stripped 4 bases from V and 1 base from J, with 23 bases between. The CDR3 is made up of 19 amino acids. Primers included in the PCR were 60 Vbeta and 13 Jbeta primers. Using immunoSEQ multiplex PCR, the repertoire was profiled, and TCRdb retains in-frame clones only, with some absent. The sample shows 150,000 to 200,000 clones, and 2.1% sits with its ten largest clones. The gene calls are TRBV4-1 and TRBJ2-4; perhaps TRBD1 as D (6 bases). The sequencing input was PBMCs. The receptor was derived from a young man in good health and CMV-seronegative. In nucleotides, the CDR3 is TGCGCCAGCAGCCCTTCTCACCGGGACATTTTGAGTGCCAAAAACATTCAGTACTTC. Protein sequence: CASSPSHRDILSAKNIQYF.